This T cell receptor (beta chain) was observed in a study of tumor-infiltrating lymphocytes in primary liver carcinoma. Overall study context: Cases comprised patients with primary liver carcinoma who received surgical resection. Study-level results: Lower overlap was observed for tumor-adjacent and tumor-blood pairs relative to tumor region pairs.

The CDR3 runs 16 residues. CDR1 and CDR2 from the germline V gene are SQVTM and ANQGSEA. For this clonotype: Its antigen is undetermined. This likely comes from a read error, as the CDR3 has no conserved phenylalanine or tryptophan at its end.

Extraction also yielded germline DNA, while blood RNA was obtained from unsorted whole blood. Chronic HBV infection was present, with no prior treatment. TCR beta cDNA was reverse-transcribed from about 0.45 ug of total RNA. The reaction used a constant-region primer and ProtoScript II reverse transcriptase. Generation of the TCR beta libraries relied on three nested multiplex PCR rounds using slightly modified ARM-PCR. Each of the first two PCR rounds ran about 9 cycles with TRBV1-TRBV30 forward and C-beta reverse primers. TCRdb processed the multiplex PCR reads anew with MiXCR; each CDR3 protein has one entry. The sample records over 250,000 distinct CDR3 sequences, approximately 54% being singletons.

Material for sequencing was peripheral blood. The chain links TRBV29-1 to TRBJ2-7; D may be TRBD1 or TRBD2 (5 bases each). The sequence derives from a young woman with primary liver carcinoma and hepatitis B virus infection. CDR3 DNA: TGCAGCGCCATGAGATCTGGGACCGGCACTCCCTACGAACAGTACATC. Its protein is CSAMRSGTGTPYEQYI.